The 22 T cell receptor beta chains below come from one sample, sequenced in a study of T-cell memory formation after mild COVID-19. TCRdb re-called the 5' RACE reads through MiXCR, storing one row per CDR3 protein. The table shows 50,000 or so distinct CDR3 sequences, with 25% to 35% occurring only once. The sequenced material came from PBMCs or a T cell subset sorted from them (not recorded which). The receptors shown here come from a man between 18 and 29 years old who had mild COVID-19 (a few samples of this study predate the infection). Cell type and time point are not known.

The rearrangement joins TRBV6-2 or TRBV6-3 to TRBJ2-7; D not resolved. Trimming removed 5 bases from V and 0 bases from J, with 5 bases in between. Germline assignment: CDR1 MNHEY and CDR2 SVGEGT. The CDR3 runs to 12 residues. The CDR3 region is CASSRSSYEQYV. The CDR3 DNA follows: TGTGCCAGCAGTAGGAGCTCCTACGAGCAGTACGTC.

The CDR3 sequence: CASSPRTSGGLISTDTQYF. CDR3 nucleotides: TGTGCCAGCAGCCCGAGGACTAGCGGGGGCCTGATTAGCACAGATACGCAGTATTTT. The chain combines TRBV7-8 with TRBJ2-3; 13 nucleotides line up with TRBD2. V dropped 5 bases and J dropped 0; count of bases not matched to a gene: 11. The CDR3 is 19 amino acids. Germline lookup yields CDR1 SGHVS and CDR2 FQNEAQ.

V is TRBV20-1 and J is TRBJ2-2, with D perhaps TRBD2 (6 bases). The CDR3 has 14 amino acids. Trimming took off 3 bases at V and 3 bases at J, with 11 bases between the two ends. Germline V gene lookup returns CDR1 DFQATT and CDR2 SNEGSKA (reference sequence). CDR3 sequence reads: CSAREGRYTGELFF. Written as DNA, the CDR3 is TGCAGTGCTAGGGAGGGAAGGTACACCGGGGAGCTGTTTTTT.

The V call is TRBV6-2 or TRBV6-3, the J call TRBJ1-1; no reliable D call. V dropped 2 bases and J dropped 4 bases, with 17 bases sitting between them. This CDR3 contains 16 residues. CDR1 and CDR2 from the germline V gene are MNHEY and SVGEGT. Written as DNA, the CDR3 is TGTGCCAGCAGTTACAATACAGCCCTGGGGAGCACTGAAGCTTTCTTT. Its translation is CASSYNTALGSTEAFF.

The rearrangement uses TRBV28 and TRBJ1-1; D unclear. V was pared by 3 bases and J by 0 bases, with 8 bases between. This CDR3 region has 14 residues. CDR1 MDHEN and CDR2 SYDVKM come from the germline V gene. In nucleotides, the CDR3 is TGTGCCAGCAGTTTCAGGTTCGTGAACACTGAAGCTTTCTTT. Residues: CASSFRFVNTEAFF. Based on the CDR3 plus reference TRBV28 and TRBJ1-1, the full variable domain is DVKVTQSSRYLVKRTGEKVFLECVQDMDHENMFWYRQDPGLGLRLIYFSYDVKMKEKGDIPEGYSVSREKKERFSLILESASTNQTSMYLCASSFRFVNTEAFFGQGTRLTVV.

The J gene is TRBJ2-1, the V gene TRBV12-3 or TRBV12-4; TRBD1 might be the D (6 bases). V was shortened by 7 bases and J by 12 bases, with 22 bases between the two germline ends. This CDR3 comprises 14 residues. In DNA form, the CDR3 reads TGTGCCAGCAACAGAGAGCAGGGGATGATGGGGCAGTTCTTC. Translation gives CASNREQGMMGQFF.

The table lists this clonotype with a few counts. The genes are TRBV11-2 and TRBJ2-7, with TRBD1 identical over 7 bases. The CDR3 is 15 amino acids. V gave up 7 bases and J gave up 2 bases; unmatched junction bases: 11. Germline CDR1 and CDR2: SGHAT and FQNNGV. The CDR3 DNA follows: TGTGCCAGCACCCGAAAGGGGGCAGTCACCTACGAGCAGTACTTC. Translation: CASTRKGAVTYEQYF.

Only a few counts were recorded for this clonotype. The CDR3 sequence: CASSLGPATTDTQYF. The CDR3 DNA reads TGTGCCAGCAGCTTAGGGCCCGCCACCACAGATACGCAGTATTTT. The rearrangement uses TRBV7-8 and TRBJ2-3; D not resolved. Germline V lookup: CDR1 SGHVS, CDR2 FQNEAQ. The CDR3 totals 15 residues. Trimming removed 1 base at V and 2 bases at J, with 10 bases between. The full variable domain, completed using reference TRBV7-8 and TRBJ2-3, is GAGVSQSPRYKVAKRGQDVALRCDPISGHVSLFWYQQALGQGPEFLTYFQNEAQLDKSGLPSDRFFAERPEGSVSTLKIQRTQQEDSAVYLCASSLGPATTDTQYFGPGTRLTVL.

This clonotype came up a few times. The V call is TRBV6-5, the J call TRBJ2-7, with TRBD1 matching 7 bases. Germline loops: CDR1 MNHEY, CDR2 SVGAGI. V lost 2 bases and J lost 3; bases outside the gene matches: 4. The CDR3 contains 14 residues. DNA of the CDR3: TGTGCCAGCAGTTACACAGGGGAAGTCTACGAGCAGTACTTC. Protein sequence: CASSYTGEVYEQYF.

V gene TRBV7-9 combines with J gene TRBJ2-6; D may be TRBD2 (7 bases). Germline V gives CDR1 SEHNR, CDR2 FQNEAQ (reference sequence). Trimming shortened V by 3 bases and J by 3 bases, and 12 bases separated the two germline ends. The CDR3 sequence is 16 residues long. The CDR3 loop reads CASSFAGASGANVLTF. The CDR3 nucleotides are TGTGCCAGCAGCTTCGCGGGGGCCAGTGGGGCCAACGTCCTGACTTTC.

In this sample, this clonotype turned up a few times. The chain employs TRBV2 and TRBJ2-7; 7 bases are shared with TRBD1. V was pared by 6 bases and J by 2 bases, with 7 bases of the junction left unmatched. CDR3 length equals 14 residues. In germline, CDR1 is SNHLY, CDR2 FYNNEI. Here the CDR3 reads CASSPRDSPYEQYF. CDR3 DNA: TGTGCCAGCAGCCCCCGGGACAGCCCCTACGAGCAGTACTTC.

This clonotype was recorded many times. This rearrangement joins TRBV14 to TRBJ2-1, with a possible D match to TRBD2 (6 bases). The CDR3 has 17 residues. V dropped 4 bases and J dropped 1 base, with 17 bases sitting between them. Germline CDR1 reads SGHDN; CDR2 reads FVKESK. The CDR3 nucleotides read TGTGCCAGCAGCCGCGGGCCGGAGGGAATGTCCTACAATGAGCAGTTCTTC. Encoded protein: CASSRGPEGMSYNEQFF.

V and J are TRBV28 and TRBJ2-1; 13 bases agree with TRBD2. Germline assignment: CDR1 MDHEN and CDR2 SYDVKM. The V segment lost 5 bases and the J segment 8 bases; nucleotides outside the gene matches: 15. The CDR3 has 18 residues. CDR3 in DNA: TGTGCCAGCAGTCCGCGGACTAGCGGGGGTCAAAGTGAAGATGAGCAGTTCTTC. This translates into CASSPRTSGGQSEDEQFF.

V is TRBV24-1 and J is TRBJ1-1; TRBD1 agrees at 9 bases. The J segment lost 0 bases and the V segment lost 7 bases, leaving 8 bases of the junction unmatched. This CDR3 comprises 16 residues. Per the germline V gene, CDR1 is KGHDR and CDR2 is SFDVKD. The CDR3 reads CATSPNRGQMNTEAFF. The CDR3 DNA reads TGTGCCACCAGCCCGAACAGGGGGCAGATGAACACTGAAGCTTTCTTT.

This chain uses TRBV14 with TRBJ2-3, with no clear D. V was pared by 4 bases and J by 0 bases, with 11 bases between. The CDR3 length is 15 residues. Germline V lookup: CDR1 SGHDN, CDR2 FVKESK. The CDR3 region is CASSLAGVSTDTQYF. The DNA of the CDR3 is TGTGCCAGCAGCCTCGCCGGCGTTAGCACAGATACGCAGTATTTT. Variable domain in full (rest from reference TRBV14 and TRBJ2-3): EAGVTQFPSHSVIEKGQTVTLRCDPISGHDNLYWYRRVMGKEIKFLLHFVKESKQDESGMPNNRFLAERTGGTYSTLKVQPAELEDSGVYFCASSLAGVSTDTQYFGPGTRLTVL.

This clonotype was detected a few times. J is TRBJ1-3 and V is TRBV29-1; a weak D match, TRBD1 (5 bases). The CDR3 spans 13 residues. CDR1 and CDR2 (germline): SQVTM, ANQGSEA. V lost 5 bases and J 4 bases, leaving 12 bases between the germline ends. The CDR3 DNA reads as TGCAGCGTTCCGGGGCCTGGCGGAAACACCATATATTTT. This codes for CSVPGPGGNTIYF.

The count of this clonotype is one. CDR3 sequence (DNA): TGTGCCAGCAGTACTCGCACAGCGAACACTGAAGCTTTCTTT. It yields the protein CASSTRTANTEAFF. The chain recombines TRBV6-1 with TRBJ1-1; D gene ambiguous. The V gene lost 5 bases and the J gene lost 1 base, with 11 bases spanning the gap. Per germline, CDR1 MNHNS and CDR2 SASEGT. CDR3 length: 14 residues.

This clonotype was seen only a few times. The chain couples TRBV12-3 or TRBV12-4 to TRBJ1-2; D is perhaps TRBD1 (5 bases). The CDR3 is made up of 14 amino acids. The V gene lost 4 bases and the J gene lost 3 bases, with 12 bases spanning the gap. Here the CDR3 DNA reads TGTGCCAGCAGTTCAGGGTTGGGCGACTATGGCTACACCTTC. This translates into CASSSGLGDYGYTF.

The chain combines TRBV29-1 with TRBJ2-5; no clear D. The CDR3 loop spans 14 amino acids. V shed 6 bases and J shed 0 bases, with 14 bases lying between them. Germline V gene sequence: CDR1 SQVTM, CDR2 ANQGSEA. This chain's CDR3 is CSVLPRTYQETQYF. The CDR3 DNA follows: TGCAGCGTCCTACCCCGTACGTACCAAGAGACCCAGTACTTC.

The chain uses TRBV20-1 and TRBJ2-3; TRBD2 aligns across 14 bases. V lost 0 bases to trimming and J lost 1 base; unmatched junction nucleotides: 9. The germline V gene encodes CDR1 DFQATT and CDR2 SNEGSKA (reference sequence). The CDR3 length is 19 residues. CDR3 region: CSARDAGTSGGFRTDTQYF. The CDR3 coding sequence is TGCAGTGCTAGAGATGCCGGGACTAGCGGGGGATTCCGCACAGATACGCAGTATTTT.

This clonotype was recorded a few times. This sequence joins TRBV5-1 and TRBJ2-1; D not certain. CDR1 SGHRS and CDR2 YFSETQ come from the germline V gene. The CDR3 loop spans 14 amino acids. The V gene lost 4 bases and the J gene lost 0 bases, with 8 bases spanning the gap. CDR3: CASSHSSSYNEQFF. CDR3 DNA sequence: TGCGCCAGCAGCCACTCGAGCTCCTACAATGAGCAGTTCTTC.

Only a few counts were recorded for this clonotype. This chain links TRBV12-3 or TRBV12-4 with TRBJ2-2; weak D call: TRBD2 (6 bases). With 4 bases removed from V and 4 bases from J, the gap between germline ends came to 10 bases. The CDR3 totals 14 residues. The CDR3 DNA is TGTGCCAGCAGTTGGGGACTCCTCACCGGGGAGCTGTTTTTT. Its protein is CASSWGLLTGELFF.